Reported below is one TCR beta chain. Its specificity is not known. This sample was included in a study of T cell responses to AZD1222 COVID-19 vaccine. Study findings and constraints: Scientists sampled the repertoires only once the peak T cell response had passed.

CDR3 length equals 15 residues. Germline V gives CDR1 SGHDT, CDR2 YYEEEE. Trimming took off 0 bases at V and 6 bases at J, with 15 bases between the two ends. Only in-frame clones appear in the TCRdb table, and some are missing; sequencing was by immunoSEQ multiplex PCR. The table shows over 85,000 clones, with 85% to 95% occurring only once. The clonotype comes from an adult in good health. J is TRBJ1-2 and V is TRBV5-6; maybe TRBD1 (5 bases). This material consisted of peripheral blood, taken on day 0 of AZD1222 vaccination. The CDR3, as DNA: TGTGCCAGCAGCTTGGGGTCGAACAGGTTCGATGGCTACACCTTC. Translating it yields CASSLGSNRFDGYTF.